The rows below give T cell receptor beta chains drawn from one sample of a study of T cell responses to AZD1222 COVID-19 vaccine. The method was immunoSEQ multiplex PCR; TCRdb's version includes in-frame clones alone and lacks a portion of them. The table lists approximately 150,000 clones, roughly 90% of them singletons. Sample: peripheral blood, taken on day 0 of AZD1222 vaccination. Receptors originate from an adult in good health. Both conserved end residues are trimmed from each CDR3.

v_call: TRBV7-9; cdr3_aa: ASSLSGEPYNEQF
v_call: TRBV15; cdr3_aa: ATSSGTSGKSTDTQY
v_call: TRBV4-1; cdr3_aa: ASSQGADRDYTEAF
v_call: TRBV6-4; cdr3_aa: ASRTPGLAVSYEQY
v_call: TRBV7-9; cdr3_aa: ASVGITGGRLSTGELF
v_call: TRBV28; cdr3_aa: ASSLRLAGLYNEQF
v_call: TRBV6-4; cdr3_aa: ASSDGGNTDTQY
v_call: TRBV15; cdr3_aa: ATSRDGIGGGETQY
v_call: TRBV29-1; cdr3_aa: SVERENYNEQF
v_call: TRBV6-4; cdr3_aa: ASSDSTGGNRNEQF
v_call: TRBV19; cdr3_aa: ASSQQEGEQF
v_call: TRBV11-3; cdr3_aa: ASSLDLPFSGVNNEQF
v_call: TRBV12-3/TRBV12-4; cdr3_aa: ASSLTDTQY
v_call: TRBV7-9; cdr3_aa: ASSLVPSGKETQY
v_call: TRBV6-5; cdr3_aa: ASATTTSTDTQY
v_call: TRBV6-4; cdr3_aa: ASSDSGNNEQF
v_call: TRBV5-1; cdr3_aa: ASSWARPIVGTGELF
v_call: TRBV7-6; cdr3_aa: ASSLGYAGGPETQY
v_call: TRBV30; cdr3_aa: AWSGTYEQY
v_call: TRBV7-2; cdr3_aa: ASSVGLAGTAGETQY
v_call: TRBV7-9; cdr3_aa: ASSQLTGSYEQY
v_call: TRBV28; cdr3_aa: ASAPGGQIYEQY
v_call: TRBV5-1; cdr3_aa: ASSLEAGGFGSPLH
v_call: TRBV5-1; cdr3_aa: ASSPGTSGADEQF
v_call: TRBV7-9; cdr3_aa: ASSLGGAGGNTEAF
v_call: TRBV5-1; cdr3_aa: ASSLGNRSVSEAF
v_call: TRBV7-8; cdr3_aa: ASSSGDMDEAF
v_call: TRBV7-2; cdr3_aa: ASSLSIQGLTQY
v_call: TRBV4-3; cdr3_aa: ASSQAQDRVGNTIY
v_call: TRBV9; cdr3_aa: ASSVSSTDTQY
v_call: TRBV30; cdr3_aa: AWSKGGLTNEKLF
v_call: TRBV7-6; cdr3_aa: ASSPWTSGGAGETQY